These 2 T cell receptor beta chains share one sample of origin, sequenced in a study of cytomegalovirus exposure and HLA in healthy donors. Primers: 60 Vbeta forward and 13 Jbeta reverse. Assay used: immunoSEQ multiplex PCR; TCRdb lists only in-frame clones, some missing. The sample includes roughly 140,000 clones, around three quarters of them seen just once. Sequenced material: PBMCs. All receptors come from a woman under 30 in good health and CMV-seropositive.

This chain uses TRBV5-1 with TRBJ2-7; TRBD1 is a possible D gene (5 bases). The V gene lost 4 bases and the J gene lost 5 bases, with 16 bases spanning the gap. The CDR3 covers 14 residues. Germline values: CDR1 SGHRS, CDR2 YFSETQ. The CDR3: CASSTFQGNHEQYF. CDR3 sequence (DNA): TGCGCCAGCAGCACCTTTCAGGGTAACCACGAGCAGTACTTC.

The gene calls are TRBV4-1 and TRBJ2-1, with TRBD1 matching over 8 bases. CDR1 is MGHRA and CDR2 is YSYEKL in the germline V gene. The CDR3 covers 18 residues. The V and J ends lost 4 bases and 2 bases, in that order; junction bases with no gene match: 13. In nucleotides, the CDR3 is TGCGCCAGCAGCCGAGAGGGATCCGGACAGGGCGCCTACAATGAGCAGTTCTTC. Amino acid sequence: CASSREGSGQGAYNEQFF.